Listed here is a single TCR beta chain. No cognate antigen has been identified for it. Nothing much larger sits one base from this clone, and base qualities are not available. TCRbeta CDR3 regions were amplified from genomic DNA using the immunoSEQ Assay, a bias-controlled multiplex PCR. For the original study's pipeline: The number of nucleated cells in each sample was estimated by amplification of reference gene primers within the assay. To quantify the absolute abundance of each unique TCRbeta CDR3 rearrangement, sequence reads were collapsed and filtered. For each sample, productive Simpson clonality was calculated by taking the square root of Simpson's diversity index across productive rearrangements. Entries here come from immuneACCESS through TCRdb and include only in-frame sequences with V and J called. Some clones fail to appear in such tables; in the studies checked, an unresolved V gene covers under half of the shortfall, and the cause of the remainder is unknown. V and J calls and clone size come straight from that table; D and trimming were deduced from the DNA. Here the sample has 250,000 or so clones; about 73% occur a single time. The ten largest account for around 3.2% of the sample.

The collaborating institutions used their own protocols to collect whole blood in K2EDTA tubes. For TCRbeta analysis, collaborators shipped samples as frozen whole blood, isolated PBMCs, or DNA extracted from either of those sample types. The data are from a study of blood T cell repertoires in COVID-19 (dated by TCRdb to the early 2020s). Regarding the complete study: Samples covering the acute and convalescent phases of COVID-19 were provided by collaborators in the United States, Italy and Spain. The prospective study material was composed of cDNA or gDNA derived from T cells, B-cell-depleted T cells, or PBMCs. Subjects who had been exposed to COVID-19, were actively infected with it, or had recovered from it provided the deeply sampled blood TCRbeta repertoires that made up the dataset. A freely available public database, intended as a resource for researchers studying the immune response to SARS-CoV-2, is where the repertoires were released. Samples were obtained from the ongoing ImmuneRACE study (first 160 participants) and from about 1,300 subjects provided by 6 global collaborators. Sample metadata almost always included a de-identified subject ID, COVID-19 status, age in years and sex. Where HLA class I and class II types were available, the types were taken from metadata supplied by the sample provider, not from assay-based typing.

General conclusions and limits of the study: How much clinical and demographic metadata was included differed by source and by participant, and the metadata was provided uncurated.

Per the germline V gene, SGHVS is the CDR1 and FQNEAQ is the CDR2. The CDR3 has 16 amino acids, counting the end cysteine and phenylalanine. Only the CDR3 portion is preserved as DNA: 48 bases, with reading frame beginning at the first base. V drops 1 base and J drops 0 bases, leaving 13 bases in between. This sequence originates from a woman at least 80 years old with acute or convalescent COVID-19. Sequencing used peripheral blood. The rearranged chain carries TRBV7-8 and TRBJ2-7, and the D gene may be TRBD1, 5 bases matching. The CDR3 in this case is CASSLEITGLSYEQYF. The sequenced DNA is TGTGCCAGCAGCTTAGAAATCACAGGCCTCTCCTACGAGCAGTACTTC. When the CDR3 is completed using the reference TRBV7-8 and TRBJ2-7 genes on either side, the full variable domain is GAGVSQSPRYKVAKRGQDVALRCDPISGHVSLFWYQQALGQGPEFLTYFQNEAQLDKSGLPSDRFFAERPEGSVSTLKIQRTQQEDSAVYLCASSLEITGLSYEQYFGPGTRLTVT.